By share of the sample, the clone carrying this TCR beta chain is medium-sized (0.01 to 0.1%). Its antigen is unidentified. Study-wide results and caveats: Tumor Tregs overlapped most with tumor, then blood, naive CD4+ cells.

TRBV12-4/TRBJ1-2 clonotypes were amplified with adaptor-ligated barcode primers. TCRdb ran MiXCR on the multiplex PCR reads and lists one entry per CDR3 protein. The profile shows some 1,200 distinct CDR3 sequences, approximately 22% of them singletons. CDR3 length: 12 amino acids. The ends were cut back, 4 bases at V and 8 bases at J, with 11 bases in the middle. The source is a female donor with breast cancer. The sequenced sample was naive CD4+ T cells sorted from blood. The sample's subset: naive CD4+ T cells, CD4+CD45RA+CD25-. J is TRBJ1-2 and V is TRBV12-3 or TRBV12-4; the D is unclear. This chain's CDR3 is CASSSSSGGYTF. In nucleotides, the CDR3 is TGTGCCAGCAGTTCAAGTAGTGGAGGCTACACCTTC.